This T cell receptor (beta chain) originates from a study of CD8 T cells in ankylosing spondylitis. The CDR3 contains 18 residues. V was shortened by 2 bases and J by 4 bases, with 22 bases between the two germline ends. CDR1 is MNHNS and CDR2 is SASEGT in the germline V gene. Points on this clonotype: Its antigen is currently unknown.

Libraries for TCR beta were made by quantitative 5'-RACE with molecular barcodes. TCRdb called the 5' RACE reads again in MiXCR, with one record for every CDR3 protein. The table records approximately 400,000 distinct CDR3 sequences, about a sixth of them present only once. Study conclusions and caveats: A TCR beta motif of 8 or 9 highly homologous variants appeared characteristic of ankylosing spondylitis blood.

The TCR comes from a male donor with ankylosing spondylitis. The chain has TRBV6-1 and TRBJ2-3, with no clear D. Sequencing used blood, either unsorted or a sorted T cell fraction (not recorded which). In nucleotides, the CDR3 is TGTGCCAGCAGTGAATCATCGGGCGGTACGGTTTGGGCAGATACGCAGTATTTT. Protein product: CASSESSGGTVWADTQYF.